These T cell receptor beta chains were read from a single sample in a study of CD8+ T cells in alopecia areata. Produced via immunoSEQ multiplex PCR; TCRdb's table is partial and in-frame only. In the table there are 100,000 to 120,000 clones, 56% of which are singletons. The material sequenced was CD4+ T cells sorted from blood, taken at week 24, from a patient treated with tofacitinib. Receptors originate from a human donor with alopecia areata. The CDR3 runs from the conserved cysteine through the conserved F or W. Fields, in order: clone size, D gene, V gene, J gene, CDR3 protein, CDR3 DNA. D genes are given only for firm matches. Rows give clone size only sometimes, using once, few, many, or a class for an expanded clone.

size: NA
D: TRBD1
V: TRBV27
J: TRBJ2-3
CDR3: CASSPQGARGTDTQYF
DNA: TGTGCCAGCAGTCCACAGGGGGCGCGGGGCACAGATACGCAGTATTTT

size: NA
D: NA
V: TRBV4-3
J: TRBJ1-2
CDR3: CASSQSWGAKSGYTF
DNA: TGCGCCAGCAGCCAATCTTGGGGGGCGAAAAGTGGCTACACCTTC

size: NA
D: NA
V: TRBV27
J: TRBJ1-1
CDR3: CASSLTPGAGTEAFF
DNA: TGTGCCAGCAGTCTGACCCCGGGGGCCGGGACTGAAGCTTTCTTT

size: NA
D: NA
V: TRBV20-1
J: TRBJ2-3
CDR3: CSGGSTDTQYF
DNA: TGCAGTGGGGGAAGCACAGATACGCAGTATTTT

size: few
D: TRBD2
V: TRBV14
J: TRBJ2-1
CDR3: CASSQRLGLAGGSSYNEQFF
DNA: TGTGCCAGCAGCCAGCGATTGGGACTAGCGGGGGGGAGCTCCTACAATGAGCAGTTCTTC

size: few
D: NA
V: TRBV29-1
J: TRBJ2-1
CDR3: CSVDRRGAYNEQFF
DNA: TGCAGCGTTGACCGCAGGGGGGCCTACAATGAGCAGTTCTTC

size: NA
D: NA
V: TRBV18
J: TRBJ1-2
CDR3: CASSPDLQTGYTF
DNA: TGTGCCAGCTCACCAGACCTGCAGACTGGCTACACCTTC

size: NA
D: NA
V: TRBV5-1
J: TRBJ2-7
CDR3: CASSLGTRSYEQYF
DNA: TGCGCCAGCAGCTTGGGTACACGGTCCTACGAGCAGTACTTC

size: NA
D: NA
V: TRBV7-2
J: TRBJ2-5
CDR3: CASSTQLATAGETQYF
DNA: TGTGCCAGCAGCACCCAACTAGCCACTGCAGGGGAGACCCAGTACTTC

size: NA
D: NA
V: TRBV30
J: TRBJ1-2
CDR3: CAWSPPYSRYGYTF
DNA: TGTGCCTGGAGTCCCCCATATAGTCGGTATGGCTACACCTTC

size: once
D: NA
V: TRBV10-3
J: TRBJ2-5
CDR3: CAISESKTQYF
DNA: TGTGCCATCAGTGAGTCGAAGACCCAGTACTTC

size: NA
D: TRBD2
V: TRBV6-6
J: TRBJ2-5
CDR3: CASGSGGEETQYF
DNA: TGTGCCAGCGGCAGCGGGGGGGAAGAGACCCAGTACTTC

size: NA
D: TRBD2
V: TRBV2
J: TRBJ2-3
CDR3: CASRRGLAGISTDTQYF
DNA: TGTGCCAGCAGACGGGGACTAGCGGGGATCAGCACAGATACGCAGTATTTT

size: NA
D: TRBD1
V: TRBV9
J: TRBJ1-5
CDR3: CASSVGDRDSQPQHF
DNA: TGTGCCAGCAGCGTAGGGGACAGGGATTCTCAGCCCCAGCATTTT

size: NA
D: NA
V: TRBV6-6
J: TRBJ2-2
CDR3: CASSSLAVTGELFF
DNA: TGTGCCAGCAGTTCCCTAGCAGTTACCGGGGAGCTGTTTTTT

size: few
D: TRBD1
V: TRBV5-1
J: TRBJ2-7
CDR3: CASSPTGQTTYEQYF
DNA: TGCGCCAGCAGCCCTACGGGACAGACGACCTACGAGCAGTACTTC

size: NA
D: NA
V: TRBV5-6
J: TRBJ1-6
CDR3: CASSLGRGGSPLHF
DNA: TGTGCCAGCAGCCTAGGCAGGGGAGGATCACCCCTCCACTTT

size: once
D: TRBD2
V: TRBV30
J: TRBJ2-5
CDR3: CAWSRSSGLQETQYF
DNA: TGTGCCTGGAGTAGGTCTAGCGGGCTTCAAGAGACCCAGTACTTC

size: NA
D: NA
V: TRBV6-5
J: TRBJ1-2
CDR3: CASSNREGYTF
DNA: TGTGCCAGCAGTAACAGGGAAGGCTACACCTTC

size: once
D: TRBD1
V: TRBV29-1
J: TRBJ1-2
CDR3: CSVDGATGGGYTF
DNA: TGCAGCGTGGACGGGGCAACAGGGGGTGGCTACACCTTC

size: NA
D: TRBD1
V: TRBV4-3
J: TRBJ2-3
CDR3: CASSQAGQTGGTDTQYF
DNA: TGCGCCAGCAGCCAAGCCGGGCAGACAGGGGGCACAGATACGCAGTATTTT

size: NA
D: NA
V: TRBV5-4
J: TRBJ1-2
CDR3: CASSSGHINYGYTF
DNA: TGTGCCAGCAGCTCAGGACATATCAACTATGGCTACACCTTC

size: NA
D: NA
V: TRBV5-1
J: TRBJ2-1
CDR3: CASSVGGSVSERNEQFF
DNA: TGCGCCAGCAGCGTGGGGGGAAGTGTATCGGAGCGCAATGAGCAGTTCTTC

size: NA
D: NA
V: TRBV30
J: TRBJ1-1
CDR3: CAWSKGKNTEAFF
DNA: TGTGCCTGGAGTAAGGGGAAGAACACTGAAGCTTTCTTT

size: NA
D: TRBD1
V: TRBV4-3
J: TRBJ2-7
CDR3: CASSQGGQGSYEQYF
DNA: TGCGCCAGCAGCCAAGGGGGACAGGGGTCCTACGAGCAGTACTTC

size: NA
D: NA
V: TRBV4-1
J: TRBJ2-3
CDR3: CASSQDRTRPPADTQYF
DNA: TGCGCCAGCAGCCAAGATCGAACTAGGCCACCGGCAGATACGCAGTATTTT

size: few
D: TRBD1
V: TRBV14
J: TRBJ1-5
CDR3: CASSQTGVGQPQHF
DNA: TGTGCCAGCAGCCAAACAGGGGTGGGTCAGCCCCAGCATTTT

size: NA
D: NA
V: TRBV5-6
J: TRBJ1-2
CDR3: CASSKEWYGYTF
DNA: TGTGCCAGCAGCAAGGAATGGTATGGCTACACCTTC

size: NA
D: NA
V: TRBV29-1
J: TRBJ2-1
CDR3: CSVEDLRAYQFF
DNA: TGCAGCGTTGAAGATCTTCGAGCGTATCAGTTCTTC

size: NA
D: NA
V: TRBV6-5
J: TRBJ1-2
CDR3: CASSPRGQHYGYTF
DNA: TGTGCCAGCAGTCCCAGAGGACAGCACTATGGCTACACCTTC

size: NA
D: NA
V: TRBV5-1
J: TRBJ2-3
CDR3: CASSFGGDTQYF
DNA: TGCGCCAGCAGCTTCGGGGGAGATACGCAGTATTTT

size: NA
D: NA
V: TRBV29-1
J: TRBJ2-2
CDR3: CSAQRDRNTGELFF
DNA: TGCAGCGCCCAACGGGACCGGAACACCGGGGAGCTGTTTTTT

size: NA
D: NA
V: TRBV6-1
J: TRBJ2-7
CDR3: CAVSRTSRYEQYF
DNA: TGTGCCGTAAGCAGGACTTCAAGGTACGAGCAGTACTTC

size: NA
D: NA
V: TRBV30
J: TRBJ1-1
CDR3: CAWSEGLANTEAFF
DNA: TGTGCCTGGAGTGAGGGGCTAGCGAACACTGAAGCTTTCTTT

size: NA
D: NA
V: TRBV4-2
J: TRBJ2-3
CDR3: CASSQGLEATQYF
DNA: TGTGCCAGCAGCCAAGGACTAGAGGCTACGCAGTATTTT

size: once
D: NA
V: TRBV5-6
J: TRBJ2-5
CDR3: CASSLSQNQETQYF
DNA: TGTGCCAGCAGCTTGTCGCAAAACCAAGAGACCCAGTACTTC

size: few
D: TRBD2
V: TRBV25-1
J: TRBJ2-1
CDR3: CASSGRLAGYNEQFF
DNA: TGTGCCAGCAGTGGTAGACTAGCGGGGTACAATGAGCAGTTCTTC

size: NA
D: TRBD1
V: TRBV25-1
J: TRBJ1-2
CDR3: CASGGTAVYGYTF
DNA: TGTGCCAGCGGCGGGACAGCCGTCTATGGCTACACCTTC

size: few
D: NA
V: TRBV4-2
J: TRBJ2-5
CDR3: CASSQGGGQETQYF
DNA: TGTGCCAGCAGCCAAGGAGGTGGCCAAGAGACCCAGTACTTC

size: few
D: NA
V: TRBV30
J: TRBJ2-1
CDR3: CAWSVYDYNEQFF
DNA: TGTGCCTGGAGTGTTTATGATTACAATGAGCAGTTCTTC

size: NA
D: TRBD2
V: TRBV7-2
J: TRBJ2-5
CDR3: CASSLGLAGGQETQYF
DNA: TGTGCCAGCAGCTTAGGACTAGCGGGGGGTCAAGAGACCCAGTACTTC

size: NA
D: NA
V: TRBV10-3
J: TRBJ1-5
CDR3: CAVKQGQDQPQHF
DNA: TGTGCCGTGAAACAGGGTCAGGATCAGCCCCAGCATTTT

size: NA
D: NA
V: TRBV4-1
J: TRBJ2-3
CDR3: CASSQRLGTDTQYF
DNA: TGCGCCAGCAGCCAACGATTGGGCACAGATACGCAGTATTTT

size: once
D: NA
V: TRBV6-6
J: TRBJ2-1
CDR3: CASSPGAGEQFF
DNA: TGTGCCAGCAGCCCTGGGGCCGGGGAGCAGTTCTTC

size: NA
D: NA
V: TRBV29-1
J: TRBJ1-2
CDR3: CSVDGGGNYGYTF
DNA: TGCAGCGTTGATGGAGGTGGCAACTATGGCTACACCTTC

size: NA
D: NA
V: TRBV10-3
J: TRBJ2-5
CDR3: CAANQGQETQYF
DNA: TGTGCCGCCAACCAGGGTCAAGAGACCCAGTACTTC

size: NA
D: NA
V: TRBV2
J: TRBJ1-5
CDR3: CASSIDNNQPQHF
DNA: TGTGCCAGCAGTATAGACAACAATCAGCCCCAGCATTTT

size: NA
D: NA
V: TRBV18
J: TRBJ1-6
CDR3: CASSPGPGSPLHF
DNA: TGTGCCAGCTCACCAGGGCCCGGTTCACCCCTCCACTTT

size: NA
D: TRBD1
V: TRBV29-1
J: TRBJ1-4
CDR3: CSVGPAGGYEKLFF
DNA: TGCAGCGTCGGACCTGCAGGGGGATACGAAAAACTGTTTTTT

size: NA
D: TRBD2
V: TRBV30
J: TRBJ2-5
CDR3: CAWSQTSGGETQYF
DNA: TGTGCCTGGAGTCAGACTAGCGGGGGGGAGACCCAGTACTTC

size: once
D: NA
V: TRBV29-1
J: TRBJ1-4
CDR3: CSVEDQDQGLFF
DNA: TGCAGCGTTGAAGATCAGGACCAGGGGCTGTTTTTT